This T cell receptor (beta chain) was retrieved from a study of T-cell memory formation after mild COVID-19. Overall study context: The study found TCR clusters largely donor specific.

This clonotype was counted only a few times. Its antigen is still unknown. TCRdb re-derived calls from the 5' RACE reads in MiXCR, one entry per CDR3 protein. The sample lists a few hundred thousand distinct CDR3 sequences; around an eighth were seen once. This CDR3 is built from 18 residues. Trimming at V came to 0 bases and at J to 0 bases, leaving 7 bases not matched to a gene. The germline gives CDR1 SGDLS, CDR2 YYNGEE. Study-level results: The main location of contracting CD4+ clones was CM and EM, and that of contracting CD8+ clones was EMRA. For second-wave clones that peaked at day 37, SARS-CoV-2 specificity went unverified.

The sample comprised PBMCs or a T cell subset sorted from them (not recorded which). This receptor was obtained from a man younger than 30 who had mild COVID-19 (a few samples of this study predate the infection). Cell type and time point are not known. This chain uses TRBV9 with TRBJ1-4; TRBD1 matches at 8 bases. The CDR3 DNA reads TGTGCCAGCAGCGTAGGTAGACAGGGGATAACAACTAATGAAAAACTGTTTTTT. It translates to CASSVGRQGITTNEKLFF.